The 5 T cell receptor beta chains in this list originate from one sample, sequenced in a study of T cell changes during pregnancy in multiple sclerosis. Profiled with immunoSEQ multiplex PCR; TCRdb holds only in-frame clones, not every one. The sample includes about 87,000 clones, 93% seen only once; the top ten take around 1.4%. The source material was peripheral blood, sampled in the third trimester of pregnancy. The receptors come from a female donor in good health, enrolled as a control in a pregnancy study.

The genes are TRBV25-1 and TRBJ2-3; 7 bases align to TRBD1. The J segment lost 5 bases and the V segment lost 8 bases, leaving 4 bases of the junction unmatched. CDR3 length: 12 amino acids. CDR1 is MGHDK and CDR2 is SYGVNS in the germline V gene. The CDR3 nucleotides are TGTGCCAGCGAAGGGGGCGGAGATACGCAGTATTTT. It is translated as CASEGGGDTQYF.

This clone appeared a single time. The gene calls are TRBV2 and TRBJ2-7; 8 bases fit TRBD2. CDR1 is SNHLY, CDR2 FYNNEI, per germline. There are 14 residues in the CDR3. The V segment lost 6 bases and the J segment 6 bases; nucleotides outside the gene matches: 10. CDR3 protein: CASSLLAELGEQYF. The CDR3, as DNA: TGTGCCAGCAGCCTACTAGCGGAGTTGGGCGAGCAGTACTTC.

This chain uses TRBV11-2 with TRBJ1-3; 7 positions agree with TRBD1. V trimming: 5 bases; J trimming: 3 bases; junction bases outside the gene matches: 7. The CDR3 has 15 amino acids. Germline values: CDR1 SGHAT, CDR2 FQNNGV. This CDR3 reads CASSPITGDGNTIYF. CDR3 sequence (DNA): TGTGCCAGCAGCCCAATTACAGGGGATGGAAACACCATATATTTT. Based on the CDR3 plus reference TRBV11-2 and TRBJ1-3, the full variable domain is EAGVAQSPRYKIIEKRQSVAFWCNPISGHATLYWYQQILGQGPKLLIQFQNNGVVDDSQLPKDRFSAERLKGVDSTLKIQPAKLEDSAVYLCASSPITGDGNTIYFGEGSWLTVV.

This clone was seen once. The chain carries TRBV28 and TRBJ2-7; D is unresolved. In germline, CDR1 is MDHEN, CDR2 SYDVKM. The CDR3 runs to 13 residues. V was clipped by 4 bases and J by 2 bases, with 9 bases between them. Written as DNA, the CDR3 is TGTGCCAGCAGTTCCCGACAAGCCTACGAGCAGTACTTC. Its translation: CASSSRQAYEQYF.

The genes are TRBV5-1 and TRBJ1-1, with 7 bases identical to TRBD1. The CDR3 is made up of 13 amino acids. V lost 3 bases to trimming and J lost 4 bases; unmatched junction nucleotides: 3. The germline V gene encodes CDR1 SGHRS and CDR2 YFSETQ. The CDR3 loop reads CASSYSGGTEAFF. CDR3 coding DNA: TGCGCCAGCAGCTACTCAGGGGGCACTGAAGCTTTCTTT.